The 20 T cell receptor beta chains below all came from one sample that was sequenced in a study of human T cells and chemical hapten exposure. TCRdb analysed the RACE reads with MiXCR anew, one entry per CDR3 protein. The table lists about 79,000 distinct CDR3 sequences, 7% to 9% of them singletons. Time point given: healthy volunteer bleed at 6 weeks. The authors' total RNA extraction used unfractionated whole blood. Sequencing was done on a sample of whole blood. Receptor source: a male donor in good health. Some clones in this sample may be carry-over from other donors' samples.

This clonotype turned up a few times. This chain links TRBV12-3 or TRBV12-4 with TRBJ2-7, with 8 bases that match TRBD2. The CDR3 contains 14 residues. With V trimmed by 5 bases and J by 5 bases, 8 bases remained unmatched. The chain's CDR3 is CASSGLAGTDEQYF. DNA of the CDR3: TGTGCCAGCAGTGGTTTAGCGGGAACGGACGAGCAGTACTTC.

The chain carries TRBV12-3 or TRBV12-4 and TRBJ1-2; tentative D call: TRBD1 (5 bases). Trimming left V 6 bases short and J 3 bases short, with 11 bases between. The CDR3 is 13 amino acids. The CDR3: CASSHRTDYGYTF. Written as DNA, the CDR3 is TGTGCCAGCAGCCACAGGACGGACTATGGCTACACCTTC.

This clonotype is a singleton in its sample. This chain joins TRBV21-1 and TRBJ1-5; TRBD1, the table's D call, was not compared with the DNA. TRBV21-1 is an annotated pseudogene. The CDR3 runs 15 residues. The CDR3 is CASSSQGFSNQPQHF. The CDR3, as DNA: TGTGCCAGCAGCTCGCAGGGTTTTAGCAATCAGCCCCAGCATTTT.

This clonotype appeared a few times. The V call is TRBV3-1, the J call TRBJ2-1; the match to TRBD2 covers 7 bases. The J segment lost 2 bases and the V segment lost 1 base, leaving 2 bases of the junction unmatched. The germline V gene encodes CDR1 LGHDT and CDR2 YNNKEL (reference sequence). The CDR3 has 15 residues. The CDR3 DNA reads TGTGCCAGCAGCCAAGGAGCGGGGACCTACAATGAGCAGTTCTTC. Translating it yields CASSQGAGTYNEQFF.

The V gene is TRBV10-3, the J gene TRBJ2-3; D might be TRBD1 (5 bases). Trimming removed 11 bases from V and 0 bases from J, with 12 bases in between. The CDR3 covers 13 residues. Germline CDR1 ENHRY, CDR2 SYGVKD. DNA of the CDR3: TGTGCCTCCAGGGTAGGGAGCACAGATACGCAGTATTTT. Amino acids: CASRVGSTDTQYF.

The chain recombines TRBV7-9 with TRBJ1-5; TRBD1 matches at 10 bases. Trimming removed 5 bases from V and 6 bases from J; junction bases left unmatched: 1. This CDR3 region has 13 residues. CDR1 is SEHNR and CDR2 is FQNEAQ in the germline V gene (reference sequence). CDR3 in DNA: TGTGCCAGCAGCGGACAGGGGGGTCAGCCCCAGCATTTT. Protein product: CASSGQGGQPQHF.

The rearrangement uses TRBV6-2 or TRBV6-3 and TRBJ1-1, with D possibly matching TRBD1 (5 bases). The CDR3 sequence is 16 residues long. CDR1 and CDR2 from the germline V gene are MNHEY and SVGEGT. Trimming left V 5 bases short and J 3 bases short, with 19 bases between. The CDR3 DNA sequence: TGTGCCAGCAGTCGTAGAGGCAGGGTGATGGACACTGAAGCTTTCTTT. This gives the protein CASSRRGRVMDTEAFF.

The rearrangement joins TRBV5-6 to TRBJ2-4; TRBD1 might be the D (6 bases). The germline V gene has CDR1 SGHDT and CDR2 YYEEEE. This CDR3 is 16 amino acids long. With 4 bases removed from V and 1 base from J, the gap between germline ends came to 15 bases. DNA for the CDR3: TGTGCCAGCAGCATACAGGGCTCGGTCGCCAAAAACATTCAGTACTTC. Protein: CASSIQGSVAKNIQYF.

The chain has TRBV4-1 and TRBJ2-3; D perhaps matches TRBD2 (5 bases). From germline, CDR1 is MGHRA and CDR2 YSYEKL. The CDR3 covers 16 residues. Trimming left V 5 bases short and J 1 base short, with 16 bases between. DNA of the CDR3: TGCGCCAGCAGCAATCCGGGGAGAACCCGCACAGATACGCAGTATTTT. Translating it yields CASSNPGRTRTDTQYF.

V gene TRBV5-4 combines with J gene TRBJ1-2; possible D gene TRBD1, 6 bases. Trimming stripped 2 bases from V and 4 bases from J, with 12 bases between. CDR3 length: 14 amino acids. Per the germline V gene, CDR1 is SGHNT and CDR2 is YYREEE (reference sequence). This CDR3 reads CASSFTGNPYGYTF. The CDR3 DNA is TGTGCCAGCAGCTTTACAGGGAATCCCTATGGCTACACCTTC.

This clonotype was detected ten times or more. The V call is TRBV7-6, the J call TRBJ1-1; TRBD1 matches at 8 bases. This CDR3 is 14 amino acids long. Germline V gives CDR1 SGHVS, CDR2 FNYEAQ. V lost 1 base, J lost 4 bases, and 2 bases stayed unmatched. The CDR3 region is CASSLGQGSTEAFF. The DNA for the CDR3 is TGTGCCAGCAGCTTAGGACAGGGGAGCACTGAAGCTTTCTTT.

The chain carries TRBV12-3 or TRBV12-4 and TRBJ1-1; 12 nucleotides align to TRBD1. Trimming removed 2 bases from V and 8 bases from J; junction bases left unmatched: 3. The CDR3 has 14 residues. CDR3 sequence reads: CASSLMGQGAEAFF. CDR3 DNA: TGTGCCAGCAGTTTAATGGGACAGGGGGCGGAAGCTTTCTTT.

The CDR3 DNA follows: TGTGCCAGCAGCCAATGGACCGGGGAGCTGTTTTTT. This sequence encodes CASSQWTGELFF. The chain combines TRBV14 with TRBJ2-2, with D unclear. CDR3 size: 12 residues. Trimming took off 2 bases at V and 5 bases at J, with 3 bases between the two ends. Germline V lookup: CDR1 SGHDN, CDR2 FVKESK. Full variable domain (remainder filled in from reference TRBV14 and TRBJ2-2): EAGVTQFPSHSVIEKGQTVTLRCDPISGHDNLYWYRRVMGKEIKFLLHFVKESKQDESGMPNNRFLAERTGGTYSTLKVQPAELEDSGVYFCASSQWTGELFFGEGSRLTVL.

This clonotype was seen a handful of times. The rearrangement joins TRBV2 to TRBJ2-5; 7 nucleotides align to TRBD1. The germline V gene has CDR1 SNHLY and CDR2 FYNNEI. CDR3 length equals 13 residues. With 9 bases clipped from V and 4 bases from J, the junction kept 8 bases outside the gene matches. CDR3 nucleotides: TGTGCCAGTCGACAGGGAATCGGAGAGACCCAGTACTTC. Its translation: CASRQGIGETQYF.

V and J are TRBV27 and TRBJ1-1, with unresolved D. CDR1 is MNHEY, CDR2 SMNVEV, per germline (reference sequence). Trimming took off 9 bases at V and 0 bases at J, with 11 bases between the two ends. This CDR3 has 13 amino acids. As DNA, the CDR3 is TGTGCCAGTCGGGAGTTGATGAACACTGAAGCTTTCTTT. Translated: CASRELMNTEAFF.

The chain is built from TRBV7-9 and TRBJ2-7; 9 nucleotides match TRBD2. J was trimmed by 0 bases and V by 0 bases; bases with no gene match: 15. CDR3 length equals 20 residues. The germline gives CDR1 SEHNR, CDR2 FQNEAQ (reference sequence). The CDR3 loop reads CASSLAEGARLAESSYEQYF. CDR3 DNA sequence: TGTGCCAGCAGCTTAGCGGAGGGGGCTAGACTAGCGGAGAGCTCCTACGAGCAGTACTTC.

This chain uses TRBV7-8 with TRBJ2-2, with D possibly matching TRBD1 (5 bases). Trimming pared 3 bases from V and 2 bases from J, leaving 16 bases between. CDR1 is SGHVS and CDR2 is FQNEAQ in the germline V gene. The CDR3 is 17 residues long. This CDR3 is CASSFDPRQINTGELFF. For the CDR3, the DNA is TGTGCCAGCAGCTTCGATCCTAGACAGATAAACACCGGGGAGCTGTTTTTT.

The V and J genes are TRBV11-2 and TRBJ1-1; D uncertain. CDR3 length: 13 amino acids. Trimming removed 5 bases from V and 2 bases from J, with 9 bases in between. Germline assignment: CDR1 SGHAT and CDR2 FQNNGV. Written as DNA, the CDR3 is TGTGCCAGCAGCCTGAACTTTAACACTGAAGCTTTCTTT. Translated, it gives CASSLNFNTEAFF. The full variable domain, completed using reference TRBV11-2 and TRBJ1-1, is EAGVAQSPRYKIIEKRQSVAFWCNPISGHATLYWYQQILGQGPKLLIQFQNNGVVDDSQLPKDRFSAERLKGVDSTLKIQPAKLEDSAVYLCASSLNFNTEAFFGQGTRLTVV.

CDR3 DNA: TGTGCCAGCAGTGGACCCGGGACGGGCGGAGGCACTGAAGCTTTCTTT. Residues: CASSGPGTGGGTEAFF. This chain links TRBV2 with TRBJ1-1, with D perhaps matching TRBD1 (5 bases). V gave up 4 bases and J gave up 4 bases, with 19 bases separating them. The V gene's germline CDR1 is SNHLY and CDR2 FYNNEI. The CDR3 sequence is 16 residues long.

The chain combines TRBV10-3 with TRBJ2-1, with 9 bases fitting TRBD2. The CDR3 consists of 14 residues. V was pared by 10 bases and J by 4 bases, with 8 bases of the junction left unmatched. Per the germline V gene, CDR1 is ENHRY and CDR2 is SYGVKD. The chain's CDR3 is CASQPSGAYNEQFF. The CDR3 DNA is TGTGCCAGCCAGCCTAGCGGGGCTTACAATGAGCAGTTCTTC.